This record concerns one T cell receptor beta chain sequence. The antigen remains unidentified. One end of the junction does not line up with germline, which may come from a read error. The library targeted TCRbeta and was prepared with unique molecular identifiers. TCRdb re-analysed the PCR reads in MiXCR, keeping a single row per CDR3 protein. This table has about 490,000 distinct CDR3 sequences, roughly a tenth appearing once. Germline V gene sequence: CDR1 LGHDT, CDR2 YNNKEL (reference sequence). The CDR3 is made up of 18 amino acids. The entry originates in a study of T-cell reconstitution after alpha-beta-depleted transplantation in children. General study points: Several hundred rapidly expanded clones from non-depleted graft cells reportedly supplied alpha-beta T cells about two months post-transplant. A year had passed since transplant, and T-cell counts and diversity by then came mostly from newly produced T cells. There were some patients whose high TCRbeta diversity at day 60 came from surviving recipient T cells and thymic progenitors.

The gene calls are TRBV3-1 and TRBJ2-2; the D is unclear. The clonotype was recovered from a child aged 2 to 10 with inherited bone marrow failure, due to receive a stem cell transplant. Sequenced material: PBMCs, taken before TCRalphabeta/CD19-depleted stem cell transplant. The CDR3 nucleotides read TGTGCCAGCTGCCATGGTCCCCCGAGTTACCCAACGATAGGGGAGCTGTTTTTT. Translation gives CASCHGPPSYPTIGELFF.